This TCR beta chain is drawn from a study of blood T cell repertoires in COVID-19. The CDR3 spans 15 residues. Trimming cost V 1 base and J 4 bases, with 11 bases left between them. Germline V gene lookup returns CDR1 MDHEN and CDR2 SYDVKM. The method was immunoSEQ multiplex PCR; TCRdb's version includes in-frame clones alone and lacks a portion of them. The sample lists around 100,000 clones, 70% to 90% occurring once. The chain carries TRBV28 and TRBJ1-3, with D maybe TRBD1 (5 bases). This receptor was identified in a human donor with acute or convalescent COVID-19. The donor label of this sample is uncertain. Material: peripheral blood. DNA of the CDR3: TGTGCCAGCAGTTTATTTCGGGGACTAGGAAACACCATATATTTT. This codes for CASSLFRGLGNTIYF.